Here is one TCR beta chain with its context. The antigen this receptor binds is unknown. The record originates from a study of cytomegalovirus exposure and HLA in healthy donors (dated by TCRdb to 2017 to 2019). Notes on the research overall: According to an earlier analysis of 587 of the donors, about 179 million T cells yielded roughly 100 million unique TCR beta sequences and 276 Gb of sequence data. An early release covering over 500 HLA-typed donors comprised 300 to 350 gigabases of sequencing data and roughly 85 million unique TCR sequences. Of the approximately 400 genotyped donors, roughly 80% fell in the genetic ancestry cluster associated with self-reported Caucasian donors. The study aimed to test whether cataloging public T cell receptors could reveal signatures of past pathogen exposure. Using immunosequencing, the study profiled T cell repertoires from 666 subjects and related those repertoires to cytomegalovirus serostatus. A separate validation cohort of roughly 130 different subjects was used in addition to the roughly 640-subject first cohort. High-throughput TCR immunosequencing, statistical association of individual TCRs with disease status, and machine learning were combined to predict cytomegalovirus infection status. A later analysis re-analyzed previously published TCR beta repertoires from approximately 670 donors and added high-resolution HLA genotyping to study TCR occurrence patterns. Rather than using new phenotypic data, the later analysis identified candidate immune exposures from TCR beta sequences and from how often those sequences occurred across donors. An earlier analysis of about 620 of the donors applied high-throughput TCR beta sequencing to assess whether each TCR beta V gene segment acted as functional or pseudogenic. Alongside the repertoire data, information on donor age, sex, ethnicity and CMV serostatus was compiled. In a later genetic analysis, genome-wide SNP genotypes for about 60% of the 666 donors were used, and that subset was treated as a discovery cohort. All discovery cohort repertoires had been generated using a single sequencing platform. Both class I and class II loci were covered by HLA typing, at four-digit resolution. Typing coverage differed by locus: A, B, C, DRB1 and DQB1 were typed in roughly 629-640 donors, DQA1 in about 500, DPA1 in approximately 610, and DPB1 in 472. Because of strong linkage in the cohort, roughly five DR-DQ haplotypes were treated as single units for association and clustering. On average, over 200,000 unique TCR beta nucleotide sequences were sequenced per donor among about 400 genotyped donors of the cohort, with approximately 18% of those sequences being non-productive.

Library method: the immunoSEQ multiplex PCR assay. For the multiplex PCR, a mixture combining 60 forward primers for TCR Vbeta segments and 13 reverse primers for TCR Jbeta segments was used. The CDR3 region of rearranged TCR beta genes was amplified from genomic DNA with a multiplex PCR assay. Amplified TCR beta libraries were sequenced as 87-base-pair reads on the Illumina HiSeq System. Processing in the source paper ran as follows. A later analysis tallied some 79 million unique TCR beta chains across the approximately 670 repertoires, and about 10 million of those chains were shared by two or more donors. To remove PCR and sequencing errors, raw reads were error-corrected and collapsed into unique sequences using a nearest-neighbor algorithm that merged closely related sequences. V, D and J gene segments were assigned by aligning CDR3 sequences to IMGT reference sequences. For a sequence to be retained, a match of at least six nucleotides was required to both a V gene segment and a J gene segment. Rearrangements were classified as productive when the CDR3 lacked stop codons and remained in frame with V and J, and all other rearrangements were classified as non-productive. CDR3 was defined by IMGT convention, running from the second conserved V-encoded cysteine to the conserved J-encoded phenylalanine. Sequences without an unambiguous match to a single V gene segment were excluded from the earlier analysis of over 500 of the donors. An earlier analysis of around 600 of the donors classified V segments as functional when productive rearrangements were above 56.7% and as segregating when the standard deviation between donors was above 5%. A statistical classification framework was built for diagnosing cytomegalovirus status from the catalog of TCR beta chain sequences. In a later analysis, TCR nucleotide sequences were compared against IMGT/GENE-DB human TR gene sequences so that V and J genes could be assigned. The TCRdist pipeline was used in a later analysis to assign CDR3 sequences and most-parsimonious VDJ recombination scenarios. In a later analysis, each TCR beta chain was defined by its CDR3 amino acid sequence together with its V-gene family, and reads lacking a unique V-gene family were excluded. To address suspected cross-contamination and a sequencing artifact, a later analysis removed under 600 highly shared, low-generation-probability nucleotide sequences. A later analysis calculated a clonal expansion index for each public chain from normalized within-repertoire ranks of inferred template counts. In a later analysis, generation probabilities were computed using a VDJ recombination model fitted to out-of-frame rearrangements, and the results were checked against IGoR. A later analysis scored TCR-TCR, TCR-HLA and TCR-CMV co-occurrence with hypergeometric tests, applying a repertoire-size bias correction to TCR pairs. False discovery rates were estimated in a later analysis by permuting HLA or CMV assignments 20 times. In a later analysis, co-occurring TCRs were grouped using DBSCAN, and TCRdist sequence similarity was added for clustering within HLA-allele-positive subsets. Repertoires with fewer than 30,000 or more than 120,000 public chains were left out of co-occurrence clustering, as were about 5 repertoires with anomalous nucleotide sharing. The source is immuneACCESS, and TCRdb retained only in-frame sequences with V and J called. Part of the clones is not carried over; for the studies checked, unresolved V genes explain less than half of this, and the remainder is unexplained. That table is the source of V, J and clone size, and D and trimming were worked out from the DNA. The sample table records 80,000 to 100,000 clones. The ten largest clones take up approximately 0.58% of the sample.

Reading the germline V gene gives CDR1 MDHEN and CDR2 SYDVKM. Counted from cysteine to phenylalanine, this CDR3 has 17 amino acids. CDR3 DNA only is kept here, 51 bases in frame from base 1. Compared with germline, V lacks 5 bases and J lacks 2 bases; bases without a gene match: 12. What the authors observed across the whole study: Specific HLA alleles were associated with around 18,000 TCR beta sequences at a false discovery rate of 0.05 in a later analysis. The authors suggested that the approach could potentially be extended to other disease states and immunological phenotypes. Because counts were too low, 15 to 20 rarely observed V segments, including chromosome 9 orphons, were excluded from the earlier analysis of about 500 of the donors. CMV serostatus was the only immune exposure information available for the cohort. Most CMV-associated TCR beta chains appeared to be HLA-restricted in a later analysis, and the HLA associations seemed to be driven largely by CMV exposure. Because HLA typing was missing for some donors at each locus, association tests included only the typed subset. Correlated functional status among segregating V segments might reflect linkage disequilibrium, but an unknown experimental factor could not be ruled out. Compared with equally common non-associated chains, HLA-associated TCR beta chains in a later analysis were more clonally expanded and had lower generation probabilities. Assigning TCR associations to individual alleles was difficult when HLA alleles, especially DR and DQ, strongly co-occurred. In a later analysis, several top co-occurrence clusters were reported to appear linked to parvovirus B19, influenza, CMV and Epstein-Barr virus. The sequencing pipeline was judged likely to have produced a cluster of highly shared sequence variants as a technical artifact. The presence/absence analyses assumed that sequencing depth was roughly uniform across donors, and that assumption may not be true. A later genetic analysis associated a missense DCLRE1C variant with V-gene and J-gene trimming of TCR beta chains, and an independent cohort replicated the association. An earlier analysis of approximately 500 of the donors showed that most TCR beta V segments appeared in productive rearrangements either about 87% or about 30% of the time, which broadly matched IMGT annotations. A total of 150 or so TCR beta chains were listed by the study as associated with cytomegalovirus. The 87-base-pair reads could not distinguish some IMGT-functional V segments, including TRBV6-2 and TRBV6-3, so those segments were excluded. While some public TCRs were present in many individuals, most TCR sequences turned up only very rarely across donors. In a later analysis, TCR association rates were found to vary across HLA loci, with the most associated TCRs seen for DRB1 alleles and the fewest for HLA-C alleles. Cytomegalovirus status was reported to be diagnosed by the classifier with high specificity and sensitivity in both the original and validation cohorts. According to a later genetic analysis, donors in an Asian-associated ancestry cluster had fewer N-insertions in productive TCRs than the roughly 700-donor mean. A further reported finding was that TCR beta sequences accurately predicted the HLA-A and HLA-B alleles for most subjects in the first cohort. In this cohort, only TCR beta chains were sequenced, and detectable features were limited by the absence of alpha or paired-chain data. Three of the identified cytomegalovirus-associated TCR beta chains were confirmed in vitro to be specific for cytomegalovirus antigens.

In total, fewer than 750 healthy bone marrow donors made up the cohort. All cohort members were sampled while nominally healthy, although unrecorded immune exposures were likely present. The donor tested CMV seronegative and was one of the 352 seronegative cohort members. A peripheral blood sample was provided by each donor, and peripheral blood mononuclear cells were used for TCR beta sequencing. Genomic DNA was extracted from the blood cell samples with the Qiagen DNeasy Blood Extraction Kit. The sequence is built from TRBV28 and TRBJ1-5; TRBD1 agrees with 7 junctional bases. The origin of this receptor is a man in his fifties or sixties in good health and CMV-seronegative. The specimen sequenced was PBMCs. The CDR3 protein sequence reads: CASSQADQTGRNQPQHF. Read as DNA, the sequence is TGTGCCAGCAGTCAGGCGGATCAGACAGGGCGCAATCAGCCCCAGCATTTT. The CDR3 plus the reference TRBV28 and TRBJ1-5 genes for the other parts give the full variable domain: DVKVTQSSRYLVKRTGEKVFLECVQDMDHENMFWYRQDPGLGLRLIYFSYDVKMKEKGDIPEGYSVSREKKERFSLILESASTNQTSMYLCASSQADQTGRNQPQHFGDGTRLSIL.